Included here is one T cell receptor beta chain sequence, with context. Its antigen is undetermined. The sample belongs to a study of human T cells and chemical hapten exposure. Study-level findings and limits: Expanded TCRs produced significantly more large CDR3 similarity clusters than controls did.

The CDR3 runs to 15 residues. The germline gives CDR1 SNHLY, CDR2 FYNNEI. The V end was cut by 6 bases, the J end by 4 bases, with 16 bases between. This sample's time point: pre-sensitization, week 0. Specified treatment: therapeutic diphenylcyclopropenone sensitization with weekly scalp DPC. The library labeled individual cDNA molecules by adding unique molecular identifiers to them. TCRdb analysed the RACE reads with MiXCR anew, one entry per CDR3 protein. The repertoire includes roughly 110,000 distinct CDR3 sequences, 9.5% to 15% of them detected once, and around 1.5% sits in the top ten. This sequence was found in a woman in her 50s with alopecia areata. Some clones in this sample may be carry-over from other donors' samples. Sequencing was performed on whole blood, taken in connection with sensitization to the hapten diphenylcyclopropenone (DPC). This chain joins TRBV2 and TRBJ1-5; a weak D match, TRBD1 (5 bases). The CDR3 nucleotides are TGTGCCAGCAGATCCCGGGCCAGGGTAAATCAGCCCCAGCATTTT. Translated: CASRSRARVNQPQHF.